The clone carrying this TCR beta chain was recorded many times. Antigen: not known. The CDR3 sequence is 11 residues long. Germline CDR1 MNHEY, CDR2 SVGEGT. V lost 7 bases and J 4 bases, leaving 7 bases between the germline ends. This specimen comes from a study of T cells after yellow fever vaccination. Points from the study as a whole: Among primary-vaccination clones, most reappeared after the booster, at roughly 96% for CD4 and roughly 90% for CD8. A weaker but faster secondary response was observed, peaking on day 5 versus 15.

MiXCR, run by TCRdb on the 5' RACE reads, gives a single entry per CDR3 protein. The sample shows 200,000 to 250,000 distinct CDR3 sequences, approximately 3% of them seen only once. This chain joins TRBV6-2 or TRBV6-3 and TRBJ1-1; D gene unclear. Sequenced material: CD4+ T cells sorted from PBMCs, taken 10 days after the yellow fever booster vaccination. The receptor was derived from a man aged 18 to 35 who received the YFV17D yellow fever vaccine. The CDR3: CASKEGTEAFF. In nucleotides, the CDR3 is TGTGCCAGCAAGGAAGGCACTGAAGCTTTCTTT.